This T cell receptor beta chain was obtained from a study of T cells after yellow fever vaccination. Trimming took off 5 bases at V and 9 bases at J, with 17 bases between the two ends. This CDR3 is built from 15 residues. The V gene's germline CDR1 is MNHEY and CDR2 SMNVEV (reference sequence). Findings and limits, study-wide: Among primary-vaccination clones, most reappeared after the booster, at around 97% for CD4 and approximately 90% for CD8.

This clonotype was found once. Its target is unknown. TCRdb recomputed calls from the 5' RACE reads with MiXCR, one row per CDR3 protein. The sample records more than 300,000 distinct CDR3 sequences, around 10% being singletons. The sequences come from CD4+ T cells sorted from PBMCs, collected 45 days after the yellow fever booster vaccination. V is TRBV27 and J is TRBJ1-6, with D maybe TRBD1 (5 bases). The clonotype was recovered from a man in his late teens or twenties who received the YFV17D yellow fever vaccine. CDR3 coding DNA: TGTGCCAGCAGTCGGCAGGGTCAAGTGTCTTCACCCCTCCACTTT. Encoded protein: CASSRQGQVSSPLHF.